These 9 T cell receptor beta chains originate from one sample sequenced in a study of blood T cells in healthy people across ages. A sample-barcoded 5' primer and a J-beta primer mix were used in a second PCR of about 7 to 12 cycles. Via MiXCR, TCRdb re-called the 5' RACE reads, giving one row per CDR3 protein. The data show about 800,000 distinct CDR3 sequences, with around 25% seen just once and approximately 4% held by the top ten. This sample also belongs to another study, concerning T cells of mothers and their children.

The sequenced material came from blood. The receptors come from a boy aged 5-17 years in good health.

The rearrangement uses TRBV5-1 and TRBJ2-3, with unresolved D. Per the germline V gene, CDR1 is SGHRS and CDR2 is YFSETQ. CDR3 length equals 15 residues. V was shortened by 4 bases and J by 0 bases, with 12 bases between the two germline ends. DNA for the CDR3: TGCGCCAGCAGCCCGGACGTTCCTAGCACAGATACGCAGTATTTT. Protein product: CASSPDVPSTDTQYF.

The V and J genes are TRBV29-1 and TRBJ2-7; 7 bases are shared with TRBD1. The CDR3 is made up of 15 amino acids. Germline V gives CDR1 SQVTM, CDR2 ANQGSEA. The J segment lost 3 bases and the V segment lost 0 bases, leaving 8 bases of the junction unmatched. In DNA form, the CDR3 reads TGCAGCGTTGAAGAAGCTGGGGGACAGCTCTACGAGCAGTACTTC. Protein sequence: CSVEEAGGQLYEQYF.

This clonotype has a count of ten or more. V usage is TRBV7-3 and J usage is TRBJ1-1; D unclear. V was clipped by 0 bases and J by 4 bases, with 6 bases between them. The V gene's germline CDR1 is SGHTA and CDR2 FQGTGA. This CDR3 has 13 residues. This CDR3 reads CASSLTAGTEAFF. The CDR3 DNA sequence: TGTGCCAGCAGCTTAACGGCCGGCACTGAAGCTTTCTTT.

This sequence joins TRBV6-5 and TRBJ2-1, with D tentatively TRBD1 (5 bases). The CDR3 totals 14 residues. Trimming pared 7 bases from V and 4 bases from J, leaving 14 bases between. Germline-derived CDR1 and CDR2 are MNHEY and SVGAGI. The CDR3 spells CASIGGAVYNEQFF. The CDR3 nucleotides are TGTGCCAGCATAGGTGGGGCGGTATACAATGAGCAGTTCTTC.

This chain uses TRBV3-1 with TRBJ2-1; 11 nucleotides match TRBD2. V was clipped by 4 bases and J by 8 bases; unmatched bases: 7. The CDR3 runs to 15 residues. CDR1 is LGHDT and CDR2 is YNNKEL in the germline V gene (reference sequence). In DNA, the CDR3 is TGTGCCAGCAGCCGCCGACTAGCGGGACAAGATGAGCAGTTCTTC. Amino acids: CASSRRLAGQDEQFF.

The rearrangement uses TRBV12-3 or TRBV12-4 and TRBJ2-1; D unresolved. This CDR3 contains 13 residues. The V end lost 0 bases, the J end lost 7 bases, and 7 bases lay between the germline ends. CDR3 sequence: CASSLANWNEQFF. The CDR3 DNA is TGTGCCAGCAGTTTAGCCAATTGGAATGAGCAGTTCTTC.

This clonotype was detected a few times. The gene calls are TRBV7-9 and TRBJ2-5, with TRBD2 as a possible D gene (5 bases). The CDR3 is 16 residues long. Trimming cost V 0 bases and J 2 bases, with 13 bases left between them. CDR1 SEHNR and CDR2 FQNEAQ come from the germline V gene (reference sequence). The CDR3 spells CASSLAFGTGQETQYF. The CDR3 DNA sequence: TGTGCCAGCAGCTTAGCTTTCGGAACGGGACAAGAGACCCAGTACTTC.

There are a few counts of this clonotype. J is TRBJ2-1 and V is TRBV4-2; 10 bases agree with TRBD2. There are 15 residues in the CDR3. CDR1 and CDR2 (germline): LGHNA, YNFKEQ. Trimming took 4 bases from V and 6 from J; bases not matched to a gene: 6. DNA of the CDR3: TGTGCCAGCAGCCGAAAGCGGGAGGGCCTCAATGAGCAGTTCTTC. Translation gives CASSRKREGLNEQFF.

This clonotype was seen a handful of times. This chain uses TRBV5-1 with TRBJ2-3, with D possibly being TRBD1 or TRBD2 (5 bases each). CDR3 length equals 14 residues. The germline V gene has CDR1 SGHRS and CDR2 YFSETQ. The ends were cut back, 4 bases at V and 7 bases at J, with 16 bases in the middle. CDR3: CASSAGTERNTQYF. CDR3 DNA sequence: TGCGCCAGCAGCGCCGGGACCGAGAGAAATACGCAGTATTTT.